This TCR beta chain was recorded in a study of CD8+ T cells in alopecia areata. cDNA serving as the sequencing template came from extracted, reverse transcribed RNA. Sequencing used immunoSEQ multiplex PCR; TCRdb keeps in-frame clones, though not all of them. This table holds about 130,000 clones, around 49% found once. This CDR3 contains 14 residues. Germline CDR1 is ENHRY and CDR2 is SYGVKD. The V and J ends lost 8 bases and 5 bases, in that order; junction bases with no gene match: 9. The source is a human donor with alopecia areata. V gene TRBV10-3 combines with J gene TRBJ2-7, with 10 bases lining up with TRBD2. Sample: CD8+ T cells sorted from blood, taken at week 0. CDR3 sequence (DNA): TGTGCCATCCTCCCCGCTAGCGGGGGAAACGAGCAGTACTTC. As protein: CAILPASGGNEQYF.